Here is one T cell receptor (beta chain) with its context. Its antigen remains unidentified. The record originates from a study of vaccination effects on CD4 cells after COVID-19. Overall study: Of the BNT162b2 and mRNA-1273 vaccines, participants received two doses of one or the other. Two convalescent patients were sampled 16 days and one week before vaccination.

Sequencing was performed with immunoSEQ multiplex PCR; in TCRdb, only in-frame clones are kept and a portion is missing. The repertoire holds tens of thousands of clones, 73% seen once, with 25% to 35% in the top ten. The ViraFEST assay expanded antigen-specific CD4+ T cells with viral peptide pools before sequencing. Cells that had been cultured for roughly eleven days were the source of isolated CD4+ T cells. Between March and December 2020, the person had a SARS-CoV-2 infection that PCR confirmed. IL-2 medium supplanted half the medium on days 3 and 7. From germline, CDR1 is GTSNPN and CDR2 SVGIG (reference sequence). The V gene lost 0 bases and the J gene lost 5 bases, with 14 bases spanning the gap. There are 15 residues in the CDR3.

The chain uses TRBV30 and TRBJ2-1; TRBD1 is a possible D gene (5 bases). The sequencing used CD4+ T cells from PBMCs cultured with a peptide pool, collected before COVID-19 vaccination. This TCR came from a human donor who had a prior SARS-CoV-2 infection. CDR3 DNA sequence: TGTGCCTGGAGTGTACCAGTTGACAGCGACAATGAGCAGTTCTTC. Its translation: CAWSVPVDSDNEQFF.